The TCR beta chain described here comes from a study of T cells in localized non-small cell lung cancer. Study-level results: Analysis by sequencing included only one tumor region, so heterogeneity remains possible. Clonality peaked in uninvolved adjacent lung rather than tumor. Researchers found a median around 58 of the top 100 tumor clones in adjacent lung.

Points on this clone: Its specificity is unknown.

V lost 10 bases, J lost 7 bases, and 15 bases stayed unmatched. The CDR3 runs to 15 residues. Per germline, CDR1 WNHNN and CDR2 SYGVQD (reference sequence). Using immunoSEQ multiplex PCR, the repertoire was profiled, and TCRdb retains in-frame clones only, with some absent. The sample shows approximately 20,000 clones, around nine tenths of them seen only once. This TCR was sampled from a man between 40 and 70 years old with stage I lung adenocarcinoma. The gene calls are TRBV10-1 and TRBJ2-5, with TRBD2 identical over 10 bases. This sample comprised peripheral blood, obtained before any cancer treatment. The CDR3 DNA follows: TGCGCCACCGTGGATAAGACTAGCGGGCTCGGGACCCAGTACTTC. The encoded protein is CATVDKTSGLGTQYF.